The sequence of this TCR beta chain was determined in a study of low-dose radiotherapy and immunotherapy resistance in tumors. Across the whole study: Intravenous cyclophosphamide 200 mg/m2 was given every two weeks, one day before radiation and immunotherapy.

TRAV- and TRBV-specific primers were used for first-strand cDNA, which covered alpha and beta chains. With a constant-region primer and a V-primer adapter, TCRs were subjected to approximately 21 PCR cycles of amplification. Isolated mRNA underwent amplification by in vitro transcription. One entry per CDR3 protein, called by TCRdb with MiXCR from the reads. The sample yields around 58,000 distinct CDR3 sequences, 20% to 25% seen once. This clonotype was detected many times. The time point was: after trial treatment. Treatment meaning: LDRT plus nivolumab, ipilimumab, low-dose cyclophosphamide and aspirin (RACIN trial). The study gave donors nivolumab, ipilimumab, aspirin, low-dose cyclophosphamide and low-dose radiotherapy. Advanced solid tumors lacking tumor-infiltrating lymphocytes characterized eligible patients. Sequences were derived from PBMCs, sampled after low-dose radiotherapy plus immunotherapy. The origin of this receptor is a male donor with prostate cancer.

In nucleotides, the CDR3 is TGTGCCAGCGGGCAGGGAGGCTACACCTTC. This gives the protein CASGQGGYTF. The rearrangement links TRBV2 to TRBJ1-2; TRBD1 might be the D (5 bases). V gave up 8 bases and J gave up 8 bases, with 9 bases separating them. This CDR3 spans 10 amino acids. The germline V gene has CDR1 SNHLY and CDR2 FYNNEI. The full variable domain, its missing parts supplied by reference TRBV2 and TRBJ1-2, is EPEVTQTPSHQVTQMGQEVILRCVPISNHLYFYWYRQILGQKVEFLVSFYNNEISEKSEIFDDQFSVERPDGSNFTLKIRSTKLEDSAMYFCASGQGGYTFGSGTRLTVV.